This TCR beta chain was sequenced for a study of blood T cell repertoires in COVID-19. Only a few counts were recorded for this clone. Membership in each cohort depended on participant-reported clinical history. Germline assignment: CDR1 KGHSH and CDR2 LQKENI. The CDR3 loop spans 17 amino acids. The ends were cut back, 1 base at V and 6 bases at J, with 19 bases in the middle. Sequenced by immunoSEQ multiplex PCR; TCRdb stores in-frame clones only, minus some. In the table there are approximately 250,000 clones, approximately 85% of which are singletons. The sequenced sample consisted of PBMCs or T cells enriched from blood (not recorded which). This receptor was obtained from a woman aged 45-59 years with acute COVID-19. The chain recombines TRBV18 with TRBJ2-1; D possibly corresponds to TRBD1 (6 bases). CDR3 coding DNA: TGTGCCAGCTCACCACAGGACAGTTCTACTACGCGCAATGAGCAGTTCTTC. Amino acids: CASSPQDSSTTRNEQFF. The complete variable domain, with remaining parts taken from reference TRBV18 and TRBJ2-1, reads NAGVMQNPRHLVRRRGQEARLRCSPMKGHSHVYWYRQLPEEGLKFMVYLQKENIIDESGMPKERFSAEFPKEGPSILRIQQVVRGDSAAYFCASSPQDSSTTRNEQFFGPGTRLTVL.